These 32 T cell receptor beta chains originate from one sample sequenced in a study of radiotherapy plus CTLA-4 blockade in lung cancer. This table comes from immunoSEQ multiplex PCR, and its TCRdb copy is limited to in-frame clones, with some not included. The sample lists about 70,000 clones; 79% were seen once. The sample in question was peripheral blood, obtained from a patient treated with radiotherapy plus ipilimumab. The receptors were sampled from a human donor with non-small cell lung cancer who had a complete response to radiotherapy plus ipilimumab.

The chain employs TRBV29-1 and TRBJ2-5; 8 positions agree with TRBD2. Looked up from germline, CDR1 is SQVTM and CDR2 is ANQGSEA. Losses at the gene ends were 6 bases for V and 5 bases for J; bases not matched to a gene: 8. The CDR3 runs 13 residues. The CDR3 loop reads CSVPGGAGETQYF. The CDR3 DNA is TGCAGCGTCCCCGGGGGGGCGGGGGAGACCCAGTACTTC.

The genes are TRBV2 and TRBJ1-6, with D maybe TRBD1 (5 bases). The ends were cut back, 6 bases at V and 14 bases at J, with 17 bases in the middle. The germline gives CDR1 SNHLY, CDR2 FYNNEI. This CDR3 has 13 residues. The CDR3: CASRAGRLFSLHF. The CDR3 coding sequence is TGTGCCAGCAGGGCAGGGCGGCTATTTTCCCTCCACTTT. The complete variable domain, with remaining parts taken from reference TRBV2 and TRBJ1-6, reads EPEVTQTPSHQVTQMGQEVILRCVPISNHLYFYWYRQILGQKVEFLVSFYNNEISEKSEIFDDQFSVERPDGSNFTLKIRSTKLEDSAMYFCASRAGRLFSLHFGNGTRLTVT.

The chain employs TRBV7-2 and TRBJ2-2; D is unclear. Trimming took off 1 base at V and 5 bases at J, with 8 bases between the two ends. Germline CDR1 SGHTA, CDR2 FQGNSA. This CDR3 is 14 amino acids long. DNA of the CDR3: TGTGCCAGCAGCTTAGATCGACGGACCGGGGAGCTGTTTTTT. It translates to CASSLDRRTGELFF. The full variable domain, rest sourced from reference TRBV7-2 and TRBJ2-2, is GAGVSQSPSNKVTEKGKDVELRCDPISGHTALYWYRQSLGQGLEFLIYFQGNSAPDKSGLPSDRFSAERTGGSVSTLTIQRTQQEDSAVYLCASSLDRRTGELFFGEGSRLTVL.

CDR3 in DNA: TGTGCCAGCAGTTACCCGGGACAGGGCCAGTCAGAAGCTTTCTTT. This encodes CASSYPGQGQSEAFF. This chain connects TRBV6-6 to TRBJ1-1; 9 bases map to TRBD1. Trimming at V came to 2 bases and at J to 8 bases, leaving 9 bases not matched to a gene. The CDR3 contains 15 residues. Per the germline V gene, CDR1 is MNHNY and CDR2 is SVGAGI (reference sequence).

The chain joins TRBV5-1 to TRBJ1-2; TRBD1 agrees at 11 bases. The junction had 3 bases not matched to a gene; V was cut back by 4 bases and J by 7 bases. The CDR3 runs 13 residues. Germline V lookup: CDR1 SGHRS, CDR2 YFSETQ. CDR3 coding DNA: TGCGCCAGCAGCCCGGGACAGGGGGGTGGCTACACCTTC. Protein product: CASSPGQGGGYTF.

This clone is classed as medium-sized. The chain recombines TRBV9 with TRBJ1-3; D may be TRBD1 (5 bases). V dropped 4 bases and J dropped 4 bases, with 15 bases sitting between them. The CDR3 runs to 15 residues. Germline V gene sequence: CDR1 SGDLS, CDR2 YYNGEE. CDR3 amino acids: CASSPRNQGGNTIYF. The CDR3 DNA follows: TGTGCCAGCAGCCCACGGAATCAGGGAGGAAACACCATATATTTT. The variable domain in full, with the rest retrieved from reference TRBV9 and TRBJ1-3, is DSGVTQTPKHLITATGQRVTLRCSPRSGDLSVYWYQQSLDQGLQFLIQYYNGEERAKGNILERFSAQQFPDLHSELNLSSLELGDSALYFCASSPRNQGGNTIYFGEGSWLTVV.

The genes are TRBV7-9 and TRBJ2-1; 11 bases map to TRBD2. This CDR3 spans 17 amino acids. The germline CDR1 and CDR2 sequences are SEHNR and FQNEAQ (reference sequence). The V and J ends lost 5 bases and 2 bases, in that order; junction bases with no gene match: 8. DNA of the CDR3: TGTGCCAGCAGCCGTTCGACTAGCGGGGCCACCTACAATGAGCAGTTCTTC. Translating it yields CASSRSTSGATYNEQFF.

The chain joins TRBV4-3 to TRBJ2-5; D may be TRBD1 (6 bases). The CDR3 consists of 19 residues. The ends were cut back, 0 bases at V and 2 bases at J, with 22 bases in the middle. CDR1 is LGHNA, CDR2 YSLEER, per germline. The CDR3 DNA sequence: TGCGCCAGCAGCCAAGATAGGAGTCTGGGCGGACAGAGACAAGAGACCCAGTACTTC. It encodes CASSQDRSLGGQRQETQYF.

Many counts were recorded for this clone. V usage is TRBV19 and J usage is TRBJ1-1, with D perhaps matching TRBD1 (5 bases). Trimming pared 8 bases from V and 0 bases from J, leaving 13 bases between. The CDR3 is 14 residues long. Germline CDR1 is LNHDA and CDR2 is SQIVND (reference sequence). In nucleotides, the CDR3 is TGTGCCAGTGCTGTCCCAGGGTTGAACACTGAAGCTTTCTTT. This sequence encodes CASAVPGLNTEAFF.

The CDR3 here is CASSQDAGTYGYTF. In DNA form, the CDR3 reads TGCGCCAGCAGCCAAGACGCAGGGACCTATGGCTACACCTTC. The chain links TRBV4-3 to TRBJ1-2; tentative D call: TRBD1 (5 bases). V was trimmed by 0 bases and J by 4 bases, leaving 9 bases between them. This CDR3 has 14 residues. Germline assignment: CDR1 LGHNA and CDR2 YSLEER.

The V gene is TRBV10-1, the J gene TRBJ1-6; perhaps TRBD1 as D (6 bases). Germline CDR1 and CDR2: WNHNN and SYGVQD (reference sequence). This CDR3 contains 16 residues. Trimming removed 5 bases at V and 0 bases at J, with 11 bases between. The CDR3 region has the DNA TGCGCCAGCAGTCTCGACAGGAGCTCCTATAATTCACCCCTCCACTTT. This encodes CASSLDRSSYNSPLHF.

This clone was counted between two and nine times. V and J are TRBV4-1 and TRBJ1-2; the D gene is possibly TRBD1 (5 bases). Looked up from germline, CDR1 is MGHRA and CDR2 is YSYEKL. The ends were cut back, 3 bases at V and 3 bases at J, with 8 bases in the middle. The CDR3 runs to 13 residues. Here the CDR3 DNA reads TGCGCCAGCAGCCAGGGGGATTACTATGGCTACACCTTC. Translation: CASSQGDYYGYTF.

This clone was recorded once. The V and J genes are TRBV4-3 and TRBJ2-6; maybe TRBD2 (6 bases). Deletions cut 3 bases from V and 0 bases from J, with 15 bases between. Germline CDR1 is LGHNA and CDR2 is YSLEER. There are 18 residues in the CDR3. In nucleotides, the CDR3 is TGCGCCAGCAGCCACAGCGGGCAGCCGGGCTCTGGGGCCAACGTCCTGACTTTC. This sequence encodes CASSHSGQPGSGANVLTF.

The CDR3 sequence: CASEQGPNTEAFF. DNA for the CDR3: TGTGCCAGCGAACAGGGTCCGAACACTGAAGCTTTCTTT. The rearrangement joins TRBV18 to TRBJ1-1, with a weak D call TRBD1 (6 bases). Germline V CDR1 and CDR2: KGHSH, LQKENI. This CDR3 has 13 amino acids. Deletions cut 8 bases from V and 1 base from J, with 11 bases between. Full variable domain (missing parts from reference TRBV18 and TRBJ1-1): NAGVMQNPRHLVRRRGQEARLRCSPMKGHSHVYWYRQLPEEGLKFMVYLQKENIIDESGMPKERFSAEFPKEGPSILRIQQVVRGDSAAYFCASEQGPNTEAFFGQGTRLTVV.

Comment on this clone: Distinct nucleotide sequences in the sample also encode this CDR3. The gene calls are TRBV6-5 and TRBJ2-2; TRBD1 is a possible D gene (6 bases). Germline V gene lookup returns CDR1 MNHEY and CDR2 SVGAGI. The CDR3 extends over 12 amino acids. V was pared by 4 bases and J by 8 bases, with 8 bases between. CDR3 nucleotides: TGTGCCAGCAGTTTCGGGACAGGGGAGCTGTTTTTT. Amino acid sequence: CASSFGTGELFF.

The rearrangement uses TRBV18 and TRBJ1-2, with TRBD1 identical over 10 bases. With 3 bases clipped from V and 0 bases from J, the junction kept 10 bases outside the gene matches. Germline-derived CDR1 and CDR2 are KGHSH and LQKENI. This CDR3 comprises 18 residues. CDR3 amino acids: CASSPQGTGVLANYGYTF. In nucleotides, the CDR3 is TGTGCCAGCTCACCGCAGGGGACAGGGGTCTTAGCTAACTATGGCTACACCTTC. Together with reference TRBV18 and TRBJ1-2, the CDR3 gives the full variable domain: NAGVMQNPRHLVRRRGQEARLRCSPMKGHSHVYWYRQLPEEGLKFMVYLQKENIIDESGMPKERFSAEFPKEGPSILRIQQVVRGDSAAYFCASSPQGTGVLANYGYTFGSGTRLTVV.

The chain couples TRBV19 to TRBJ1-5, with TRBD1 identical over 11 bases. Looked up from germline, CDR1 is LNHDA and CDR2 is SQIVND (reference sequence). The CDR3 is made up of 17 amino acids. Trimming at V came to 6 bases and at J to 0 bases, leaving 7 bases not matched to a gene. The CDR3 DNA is TGTGCCAGTAGGCCGGGGACAGGGGGATATAGCAATCAGCCCCAGCATTTT. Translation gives CASRPGTGGYSNQPQHF.

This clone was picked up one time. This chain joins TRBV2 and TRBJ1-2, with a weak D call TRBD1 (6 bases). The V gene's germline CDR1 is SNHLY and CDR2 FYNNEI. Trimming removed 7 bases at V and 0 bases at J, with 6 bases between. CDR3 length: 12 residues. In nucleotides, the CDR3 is TGTGCCAGCAAGGGGGCTAACTATGGCTACACCTTC. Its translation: CASKGANYGYTF.

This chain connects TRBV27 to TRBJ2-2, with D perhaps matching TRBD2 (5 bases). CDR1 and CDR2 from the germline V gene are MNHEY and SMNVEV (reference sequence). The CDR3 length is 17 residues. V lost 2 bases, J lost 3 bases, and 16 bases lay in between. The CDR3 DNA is TGTGCCAGCAGTTTAAATAGGAGGACGTTTGACACCGGGGAGCTGTTTTTT. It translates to CASSLNRRTFDTGELFF.

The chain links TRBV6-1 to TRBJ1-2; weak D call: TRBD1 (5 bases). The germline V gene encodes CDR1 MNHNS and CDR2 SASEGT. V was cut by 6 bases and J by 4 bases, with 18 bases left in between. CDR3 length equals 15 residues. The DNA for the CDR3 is TGTGCCAGCAGCCCGACAGCCACTAAACCCTATGGCTACACCTTC. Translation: CASSPTATKPYGYTF.

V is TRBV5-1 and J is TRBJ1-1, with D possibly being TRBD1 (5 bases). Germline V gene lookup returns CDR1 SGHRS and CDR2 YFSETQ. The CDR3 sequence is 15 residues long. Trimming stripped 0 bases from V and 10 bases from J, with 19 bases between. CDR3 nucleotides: TGCGCCAGCAGCTTGGGCATTCCACAAGGGGATCGAGCTTTCTTT. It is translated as CASSLGIPQGDRAFF.

CDR3 residues: CASSSSWSGANVLTF. In nucleotides, the CDR3 is TGTGCCAGCAGCTCAAGTTGGTCTGGGGCCAACGTCCTGACTTTC. The rearrangement links TRBV13 to TRBJ2-6; D call uncertain. The CDR3 extends over 15 amino acids. Germline V gives CDR1 PRHDT, CDR2 FYEKMQ (reference sequence). V was cut by 4 bases and J by 1 base, with 8 bases left in between. The variable domain in full, completed from reference TRBV13 and TRBJ2-6, reads AAGVIQSPRHLIKEKRETATLKCYPIPRHDTVYWYQQGPGQDPQFLISFYEKMQSDKGSIPDRFSAQQFSDYHSELNMSSLELGDSALYFCASSSSWSGANVLTFGAGSRLTVL.

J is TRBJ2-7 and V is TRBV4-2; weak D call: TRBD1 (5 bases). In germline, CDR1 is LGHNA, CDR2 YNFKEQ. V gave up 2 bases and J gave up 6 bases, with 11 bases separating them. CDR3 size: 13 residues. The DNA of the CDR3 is TGTGCCAGCAGCCAAAGTCCCCAGGGCGAGCAGTACTTC. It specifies CASSQSPQGEQYF.

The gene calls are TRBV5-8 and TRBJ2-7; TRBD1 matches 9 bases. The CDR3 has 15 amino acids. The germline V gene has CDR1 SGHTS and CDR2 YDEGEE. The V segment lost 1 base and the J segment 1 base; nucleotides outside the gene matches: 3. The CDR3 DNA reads TGTGCCAGCAGCTTGAGGGACAGGGCGTCCTACGAGCAGTACTTC. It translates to CASSLRDRASYEQYF.

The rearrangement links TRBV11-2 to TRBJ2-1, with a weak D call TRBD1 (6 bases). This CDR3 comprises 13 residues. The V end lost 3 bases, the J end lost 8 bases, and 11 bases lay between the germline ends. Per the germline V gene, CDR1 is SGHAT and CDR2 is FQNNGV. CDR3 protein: CASSFRGWYEQFF. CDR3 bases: TGTGCCAGCAGCTTTAGGGGGTGGTATGAGCAGTTCTTC.

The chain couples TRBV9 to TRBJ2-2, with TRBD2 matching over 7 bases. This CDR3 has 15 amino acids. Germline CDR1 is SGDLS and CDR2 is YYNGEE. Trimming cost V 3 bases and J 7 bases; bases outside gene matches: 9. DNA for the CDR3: TGTGCCAGCAGCGCAAGACTAGCCTGGGGCGGGGAGCTGTTTTTT. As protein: CASSARLAWGGELFF.

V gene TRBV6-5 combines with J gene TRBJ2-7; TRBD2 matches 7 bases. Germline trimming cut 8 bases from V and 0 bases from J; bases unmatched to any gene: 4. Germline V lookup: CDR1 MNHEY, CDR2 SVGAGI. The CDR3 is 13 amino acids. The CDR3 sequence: CASEGLSSYEQYF. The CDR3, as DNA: TGTGCCAGCGAGGGACTAAGCTCCTACGAGCAGTACTTC.

CDR3 coding DNA: TGTGCCAGCAGTGAAACTAGCGGGATTACAGATACGCAGTATTTT. Protein product: CASSETSGITDTQYF. The V and J genes are TRBV6-1 and TRBJ2-3; 10 positions match TRBD2. The germline V gene encodes CDR1 MNHNS and CDR2 SASEGT. CDR3 length: 15 residues. The J segment lost 3 bases and the V segment lost 2 bases, leaving 2 bases of the junction unmatched.

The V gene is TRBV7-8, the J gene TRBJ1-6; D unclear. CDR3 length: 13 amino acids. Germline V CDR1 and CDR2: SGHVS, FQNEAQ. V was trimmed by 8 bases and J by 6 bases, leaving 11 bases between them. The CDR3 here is CASAGRVNSPLHF. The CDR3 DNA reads TGTGCCAGCGCGGGGAGAGTTAATTCACCCCTCCACTTT.

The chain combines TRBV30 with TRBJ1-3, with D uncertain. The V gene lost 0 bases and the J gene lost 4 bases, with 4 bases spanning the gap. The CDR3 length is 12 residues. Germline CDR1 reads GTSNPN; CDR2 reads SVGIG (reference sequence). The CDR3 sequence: CAWSVSGNTIYF. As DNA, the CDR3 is TGTGCCTGGAGTGTTTCCGGAAACACCATATATTTT.

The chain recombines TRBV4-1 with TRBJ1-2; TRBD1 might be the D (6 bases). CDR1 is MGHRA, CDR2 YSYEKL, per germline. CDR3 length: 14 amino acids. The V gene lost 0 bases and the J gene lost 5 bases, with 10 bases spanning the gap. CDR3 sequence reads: CASSQEGHIYGYTF. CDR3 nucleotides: TGCGCCAGCAGCCAAGAGGGACACATTTATGGCTACACCTTC.

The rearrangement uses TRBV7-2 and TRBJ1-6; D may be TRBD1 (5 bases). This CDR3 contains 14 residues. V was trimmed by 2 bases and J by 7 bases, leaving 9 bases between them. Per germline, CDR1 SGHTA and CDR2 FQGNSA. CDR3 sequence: CASSLSWGNSPLHF. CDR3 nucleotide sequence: TGTGCCAGCAGCTTAAGCTGGGGCAATTCACCCCTCCACTTT.